This T cell receptor beta chain was found in a study of cytotoxic CD8 clonotypes in ibrutinib-treated CLL. Study context: There were about 10 relapsed/refractory patients and about 14 treatment-naive patients, and around 17 were IGHV unmutated.

Trimming cost V 2 bases and J 3 bases, with 17 bases left between them. This CDR3 has 17 residues. Germline CDR1 and CDR2: LGHNA and YSLEER. Libraries were prepared by immunoSEQ multiplex PCR; TCRdb keeps only in-frame clonotypes and omits some of them. The sample has around 300,000 clones; almost 80% are singletons. Around 2 micrograms of genomic DNA (from cryopreserved PBMCs) were used for TCR beta libraries. This clonotype originated in a human donor with chronic lymphocytic leukemia. V usage is TRBV4-3 and J usage is TRBJ2-1; no reliable D call. The source material was PBMCs, sampled before ibrutinib treatment. This CDR3 is CASSQSPGATYYNEQFF. The CDR3 DNA follows: TGCGCCAGCAGCCAATCGCCGGGCGCCACCTACTACAATGAGCAGTTCTTC.